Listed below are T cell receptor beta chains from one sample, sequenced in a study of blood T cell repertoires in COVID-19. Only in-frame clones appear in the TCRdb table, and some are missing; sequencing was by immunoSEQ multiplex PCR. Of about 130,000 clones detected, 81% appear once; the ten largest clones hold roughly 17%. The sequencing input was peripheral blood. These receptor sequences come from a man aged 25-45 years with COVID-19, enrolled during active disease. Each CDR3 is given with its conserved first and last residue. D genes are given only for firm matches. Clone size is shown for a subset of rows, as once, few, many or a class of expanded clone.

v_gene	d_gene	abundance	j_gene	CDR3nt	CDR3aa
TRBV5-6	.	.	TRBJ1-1	TGTGCCAGCAGTCCGGGACTTATGAACACTGAAGCTTTCTTT	CASSPGLMNTEAFF
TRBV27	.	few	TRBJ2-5	TGTGCCAGCAGTTTCAGCGGCTACCAAGAGACCCAGTACTTC	CASSFSGYQETQYF
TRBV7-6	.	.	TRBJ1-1	TGTGCCAGCAGCTTAGGGGCAGGGGTCACTGAAGCTTTCTTT	CASSLGAGVTEAFF
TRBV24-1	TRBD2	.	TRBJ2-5	TGTGCCACCAGTGATCCGGAGCGGGGGGGCCAAGAGACCCAGTACTTC	CATSDPERGGQETQYF
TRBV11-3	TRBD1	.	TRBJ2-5	TGTGCCAGCAGTCCGCGTATAGGACAGGAAAGAGAGACCCAGTACTTC	CASSPRIGQERETQYF
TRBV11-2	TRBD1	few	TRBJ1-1	TGTGCCAGCAGCGCTGACAGGGGAGGAACTGAAGCTTTCTTT	CASSADRGGTEAFF
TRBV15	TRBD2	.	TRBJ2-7	TGTGCCACCTCTGGCGGGAGTAGGGACGAGCAGTACTTC	CATSGGSRDEQYF
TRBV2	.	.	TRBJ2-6	TGTGCCAGCAGTGACGGGTACTCTGGGGCCAACGTCCTGACTTTC	CASSDGYSGANVLTF
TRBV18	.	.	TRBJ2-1	TGTGCCAGCTCACCGGACGGGCGGGGTCCCTACAATGAGCAGTTCTTC	CASSPDGRGPYNEQFF
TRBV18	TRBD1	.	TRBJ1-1	TGTGCCAGCTCACCCCGGGACAGCACTGAAGCTTTCTTT	CASSPRDSTEAFF
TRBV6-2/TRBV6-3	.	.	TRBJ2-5	TGTGCCAGCAGCCATTCGGGGTTAGGGGAGACCCAGTACTTC	CASSHSGLGETQYF
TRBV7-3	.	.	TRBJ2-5	TGTGCCAGCAGCTCGGGCGGGGGCCAACGTGGGGAAGGGAAAGAGACCCAGTACTTC	CASSSGGGQRGEGKETQYF
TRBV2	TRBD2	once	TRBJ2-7	TGTGCCAGCAGTGATATGCGGGGGACCTTCTACGAGCAGTACTTC	CASSDMRGTFYEQYF
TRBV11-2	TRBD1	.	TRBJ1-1	TGTGCCAGCAGCTTAGTCTCGGGACAGGGTGAAGCTTTCTTT	CASSLVSGQGEAFF
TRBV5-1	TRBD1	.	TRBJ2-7	TGCGCCAGCAGCAGGACCCGACAGGGACGCGAGCAGTACTTC	CASSRTRQGREQYF
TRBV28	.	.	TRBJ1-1	TGTGCCAGCAGTCCCACAACAGAGTACACTGAAGCTTTCTTT	CASSPTTEYTEAFF
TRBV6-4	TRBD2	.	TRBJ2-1	TGTGCCAGCAGCACCACTAGCGGGTTGGGGAATGAGCAGTTCTTC	CASSTTSGLGNEQFF
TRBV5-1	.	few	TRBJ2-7	TGCGCCAGCAGCGCTCAGGGTTACGAGCAGTACTTC	CASSAQGYEQYF
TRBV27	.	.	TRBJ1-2	TGTGCCAGCAGTCCCGTCAGTGAGGACTATGGCTACACCTTC	CASSPVSEDYGYTF
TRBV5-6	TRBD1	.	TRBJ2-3	TGTGCCAGCAGCCCGGACAGGGGGCGCACAGATACGCAGTATTTT	CASSPDRGRTDTQYF
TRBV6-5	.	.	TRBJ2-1	TGTGCCAGCAGGTGGCTCCGCGGGGAATCCAATGAGCAGTTCTTC	CASRWLRGESNEQFF
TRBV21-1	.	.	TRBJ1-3	TGTGCCAGCAGCAAAGATGGGGACAGGGGAAACACCATATATTTT	CASSKDGDRGNTIYF
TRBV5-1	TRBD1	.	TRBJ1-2	TGCGCCAGCAGCGGATCGGGACAGGGTGATGGCTACACCTTC	CASSGSGQGDGYTF
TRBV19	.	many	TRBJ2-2	TGTGCCAGTAGTATAGGAACAGGGTTCGGGGAGCTGTTTTTT	CASSIGTGFGELFF
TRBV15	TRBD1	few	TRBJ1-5	TGTGCCACCAGCAGAGGAGACGGGGACAGTAGTGGAAGTCAGCCCCAGCATTTT	CATSRGDGDSSGSQPQHF
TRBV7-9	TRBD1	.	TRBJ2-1	TGTGCCAGCAATAACCGGGACAGGGGAGACAATGAGCAGTTCTTC	CASNNRDRGDNEQFF
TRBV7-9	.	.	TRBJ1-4	TGTGCCAGCAGGGGAGGGAACCACGAAAAACTGTTTTTT	CASRGGNHEKLFF
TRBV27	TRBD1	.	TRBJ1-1	TGTGCCAGCAGTTTATCGTTTACAGGGGGGACTGAAGCTTTCTTT	CASSLSFTGGTEAFF
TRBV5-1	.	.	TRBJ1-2	TGCGCCAGCAGCTTGGCCGAGGGTGCGCATGGCTACACCTTC	CASSLAEGAHGYTF
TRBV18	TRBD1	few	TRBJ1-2	TGTGCCAGCTCACCATCGACAGGGGAGTACTATGGCTACACCTTC	CASSPSTGEYYGYTF
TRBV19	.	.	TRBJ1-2	TGTGCCAGTACCCCCCGCGGGGGCCACTATGGCTACACCTTC	CASTPRGGHYGYTF
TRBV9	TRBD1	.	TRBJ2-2	TGTGCCAGCAGGTCCCGGCCGGGGGACAGGGTGTATACCGGGGAGCTGTTTTTT	CASRSRPGDRVYTGELFF
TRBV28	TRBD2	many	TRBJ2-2	TGTGCCAGCAGAGCGGGACTAGCGTTGGACACCGGGGAGCTGTTTTTT	CASRAGLALDTGELFF
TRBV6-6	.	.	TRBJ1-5	TGTGCCAGCAGTCAGGCCAGGGTCAGTCAGCCCCAGCATTTT	CASSQARVSQPQHF
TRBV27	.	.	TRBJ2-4	TGTGCCAGCAGTTCCCCAGGGGATATCAAAAACATTCAGTACTTC	CASSSPGDIKNIQYF
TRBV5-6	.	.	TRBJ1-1	TGTGCCAGCAGCTTGTTTCTAACCCCCACTGAAGCTTTCTTT	CASSLFLTPTEAFF
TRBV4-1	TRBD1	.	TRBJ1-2	TGCGCCAGCAGCCACGGCGGACAGGGGAGCTATGGCTACACCTTC	CASSHGGQGSYGYTF
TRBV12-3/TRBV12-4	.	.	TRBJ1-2	TGTGCCAGCAGTATCGCAGAAGAATATGGCTACACCTTC	CASSIAEEYGYTF
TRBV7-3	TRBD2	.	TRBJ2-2	TGTGCCAGCAGACCGGGACTAGCGGGCAACACCGGGGAGCTGTTTTTT	CASRPGLAGNTGELFF
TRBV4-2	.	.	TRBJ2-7	TGTGCCAGCAGCCAAGCCGGTCTAGCCAATACCTACGAGCAGTACTTC	CASSQAGLANTYEQYF
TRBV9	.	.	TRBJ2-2	TGTGCCAGCAGCGTAGCTCTTCGGGGGTACACCGGGGAGCTGTTTTTT	CASSVALRGYTGELFF
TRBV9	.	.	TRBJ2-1	TGTGCCAGCAGCGCCCCCTGGCTACTAGATTGCAATGAGCAGTTCTTC	CASSAPWLLDCNEQFF
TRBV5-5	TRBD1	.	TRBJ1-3	TGTGCCAGCAGCTCCCGGACAGGGTGGCGAAACACCATATATTTT	CASSSRTGWRNTIYF
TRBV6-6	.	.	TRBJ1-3	TGTGCCAGCAGTTTCAACGGTTTCGGAAACACCATATATTTT	CASSFNGFGNTIYF
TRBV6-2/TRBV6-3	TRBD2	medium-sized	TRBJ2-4	TGTGCCAGCAGTCTCCGGACTAGCCGGGACATTCAGTACTTC	CASSLRTSRDIQYF
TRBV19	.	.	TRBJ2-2	TGTGCCAGTAGTATATCGAGCCCCGGGGAGCTGTTTTTT	CASSISSPGELFF
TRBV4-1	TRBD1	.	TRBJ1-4	TGCGCCAGCAGCTTAGGGACAGGGGGGAATGAAAAACTGTTTTTT	CASSLGTGGNEKLFF
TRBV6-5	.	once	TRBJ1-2	TGTGCCAGCAGCTTAGGGGGAGTGTTCTATGGCTACACCTTC	CASSLGGVFYGYTF
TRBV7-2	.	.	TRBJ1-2	TGTGCCAGCAGCTTAGCTCCTCGATCAGCTAACTATGGCTACACCTTC	CASSLAPRSANYGYTF
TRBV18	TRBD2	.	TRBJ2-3	TGTGCCAGCTCACCACCGGCTAGCGGGTTCTTCACAGATACGCAGTATTTT	CASSPPASGFFTDTQYF
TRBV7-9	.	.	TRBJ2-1	TGTGCCAGCAGCTTCCGGGTCCTTAATGAGCAGTTCTTC	CASSFRVLNEQFF
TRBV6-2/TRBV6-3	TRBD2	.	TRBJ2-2	TGTGCCAGCAGCACACTAAGAGCGGGGGGCCTTACAAACACCGGGGAGCTGTTTTTT	CASSTLRAGGLTNTGELFF
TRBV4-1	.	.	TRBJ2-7	TGCGCCAGCAGCCCCGAGCGGACAGCCCGCTACGAGCAGTACTTC	CASSPERTARYEQYF
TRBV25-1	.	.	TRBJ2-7	TGTGCCAGCAGTGGACAGGAGTTGGCCGAGCAGTACTTC	CASSGQELAEQYF